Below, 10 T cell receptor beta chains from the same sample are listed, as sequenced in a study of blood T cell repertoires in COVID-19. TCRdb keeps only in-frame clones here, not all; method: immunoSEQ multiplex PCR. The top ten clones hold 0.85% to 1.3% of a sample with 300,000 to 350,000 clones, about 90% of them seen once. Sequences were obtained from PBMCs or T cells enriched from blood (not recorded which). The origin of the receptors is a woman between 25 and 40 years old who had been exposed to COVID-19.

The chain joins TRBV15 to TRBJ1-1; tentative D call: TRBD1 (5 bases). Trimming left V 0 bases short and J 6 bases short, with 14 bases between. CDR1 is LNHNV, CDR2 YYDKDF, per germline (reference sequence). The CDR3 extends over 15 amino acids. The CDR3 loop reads CATSRDRGLPAEAFF. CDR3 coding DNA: TGTGCCACCAGCAGAGATAGGGGTCTTCCAGCTGAAGCTTTCTTT.

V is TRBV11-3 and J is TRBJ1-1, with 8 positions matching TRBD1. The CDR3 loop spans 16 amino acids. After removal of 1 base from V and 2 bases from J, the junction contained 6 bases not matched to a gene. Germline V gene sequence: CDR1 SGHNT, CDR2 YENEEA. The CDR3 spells CASSLGRTGRNTEAFF. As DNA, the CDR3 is TGTGCCAGCAGCTTAGGTCGGACAGGGCGAAACACTGAAGCTTTCTTT.

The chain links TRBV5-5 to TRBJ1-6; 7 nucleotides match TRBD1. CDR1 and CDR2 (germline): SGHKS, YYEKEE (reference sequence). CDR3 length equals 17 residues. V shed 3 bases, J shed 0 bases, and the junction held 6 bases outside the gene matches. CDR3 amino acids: CASSYQDRSSYNSPLHF. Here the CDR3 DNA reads TGTGCCAGCAGCTATCAGGACAGGAGCTCCTATAATTCACCCCTCCACTTT.

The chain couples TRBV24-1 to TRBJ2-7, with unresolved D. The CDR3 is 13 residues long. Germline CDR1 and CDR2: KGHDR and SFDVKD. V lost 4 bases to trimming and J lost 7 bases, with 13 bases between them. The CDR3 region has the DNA TGTGCCACCAGTGACCCCGTCCTAGGAGAGCAGTACTTC. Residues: CATSDPVLGEQYF.

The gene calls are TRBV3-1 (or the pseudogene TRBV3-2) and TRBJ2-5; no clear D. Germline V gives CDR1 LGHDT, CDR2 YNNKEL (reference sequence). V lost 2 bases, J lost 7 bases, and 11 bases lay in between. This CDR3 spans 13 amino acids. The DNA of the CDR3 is TGTGCCAGCAGCCAATTGGAGTCGGGGACCCAGTACTTC. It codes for CASSQLESGTQYF.

CDR3 amino acids: CASTVAGVGQETQYF. DNA of the CDR3: TGTGCCAGCACCGTAGCGGGAGTGGGCCAAGAGACCCAGTACTTC. V and J are TRBV13 and TRBJ2-5; 9 bases agree with TRBD2. There are 15 residues in the CDR3. Germline CDR1 reads PRHDT; CDR2 reads FYEKMQ (reference sequence). V shed 7 bases, J shed 1 base, and the junction held 7 bases outside the gene matches.

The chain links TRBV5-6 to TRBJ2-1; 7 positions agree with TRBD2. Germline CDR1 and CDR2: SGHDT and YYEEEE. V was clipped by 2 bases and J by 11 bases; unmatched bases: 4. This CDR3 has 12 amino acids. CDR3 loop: CASSFGLGKQFF. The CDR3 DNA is TGTGCCAGCAGCTTCGGACTAGGGAAGCAGTTCTTC.

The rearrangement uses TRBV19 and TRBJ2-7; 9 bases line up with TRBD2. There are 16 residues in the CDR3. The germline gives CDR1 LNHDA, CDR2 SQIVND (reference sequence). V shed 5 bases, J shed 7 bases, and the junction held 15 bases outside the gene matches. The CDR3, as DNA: TGTGCCAGTAGTGTCCGCTCTAGCGGGAAAGTATGGGAGCAGTACTTC. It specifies CASSVRSSGKVWEQYF.

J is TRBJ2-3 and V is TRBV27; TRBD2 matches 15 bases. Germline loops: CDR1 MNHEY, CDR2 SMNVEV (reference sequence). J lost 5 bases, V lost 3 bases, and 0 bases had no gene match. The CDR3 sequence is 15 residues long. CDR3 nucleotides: TGTGCCAGCAGTTTGGGACTAGCGGGAGGAGATACGCAGTATTTT. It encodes CASSLGLAGGDTQYF.

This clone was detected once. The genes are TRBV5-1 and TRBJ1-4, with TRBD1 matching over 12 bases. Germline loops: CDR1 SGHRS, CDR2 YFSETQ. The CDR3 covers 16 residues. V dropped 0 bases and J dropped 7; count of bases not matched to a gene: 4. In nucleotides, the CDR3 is TGCGCCAGCAGCTTGGCGGGGACAGGGGGCTTTGAAAAACTGTTTTTT. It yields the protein CASSLAGTGGFEKLFF.